This T cell receptor beta chain was sequenced during a study of Ad26.COV2.S vaccination and SARS-CoV-2 variants. Sequencing was performed with immunoSEQ multiplex PCR; in TCRdb, only in-frame clones are kept and a portion is missing. In the table there are 380,000 or so clones, 88% of which are singletons. Treatment given: 19 received Ad26.COV2.S at low or high dose, single or two shots; 5 received placebo; per-sample allocation not given. Collection of samples fell on day 63 after the first vaccine or placebo injection. Donation was by an adult aged 18-55 years who was in Boston. V lost 3 bases and J lost 1, with 10 bases in between. Germline V gene lookup returns CDR1 GTSNPN and CDR2 SVGIG (reference sequence). The CDR3 sequence is 14 residues long. This clone was counted a single time.

Here the sequenced sample was peripheral blood, taken in a trial of Ad26.COV2.S vaccine versus placebo. The rearrangement uses TRBV30 and TRBJ1-3; D uncertain. The sequence derives from a person aged 18-60 years who received the Ad26.COV2.S COVID-19 vaccine or a placebo. CDR3 coding DNA: TGTGCCTGGAGGGGAGACTGGTCTGGAAACACCATATATTTT. Its translation: CAWRGDWSGNTIYF.